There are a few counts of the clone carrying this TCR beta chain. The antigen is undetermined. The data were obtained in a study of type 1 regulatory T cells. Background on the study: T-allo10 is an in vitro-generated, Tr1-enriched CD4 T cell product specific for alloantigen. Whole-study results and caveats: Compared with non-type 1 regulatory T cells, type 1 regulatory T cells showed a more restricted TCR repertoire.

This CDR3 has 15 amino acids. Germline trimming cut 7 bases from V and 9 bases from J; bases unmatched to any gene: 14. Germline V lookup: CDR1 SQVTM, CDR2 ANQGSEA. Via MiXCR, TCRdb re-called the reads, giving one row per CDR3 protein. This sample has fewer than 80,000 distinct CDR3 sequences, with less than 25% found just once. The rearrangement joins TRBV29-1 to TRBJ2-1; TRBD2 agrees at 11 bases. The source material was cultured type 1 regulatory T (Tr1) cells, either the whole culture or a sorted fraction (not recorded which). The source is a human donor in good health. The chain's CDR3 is CSGGLAGGSGREQFF. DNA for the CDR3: TGCAGCGGTGGGCTAGCGGGAGGTTCGGGGCGTGAGCAGTTCTTC.